These 21 T cell receptor beta chains were all obtained from the same sample, sequenced in a study of blood T cell repertoires in COVID-19. This table comes from immunoSEQ multiplex PCR, and its TCRdb copy is limited to in-frame clones, with some not included. The sample includes about 160,000 clones, more than 75% of them seen just once. Sequences were obtained from peripheral blood. Receptor source: a woman in her seventies with COVID-19, enrolled during active disease.

The chain carries TRBV3-1 (or the pseudogene TRBV3-2) and TRBJ1-6, with 10 nucleotides matching TRBD1. Germline lookup yields CDR1 LGHDT and CDR2 YNNKEL (reference sequence). Germline trimming cut 6 bases from V and 10 bases from J; bases unmatched to any gene: 12. This CDR3 has 16 residues. CDR3 protein: CASSNVVGTGVSPLHF. Written as DNA, the CDR3 is TGTGCCAGCAGTAATGTCGTCGGGACAGGGGTATCACCCCTCCACTTT.

The V call is TRBV21-1, the J call TRBJ1-6. TRBV21-1 is recorded as a pseudogene. CDR3 length: 16 residues. The CDR3 spells CASSSWGGSYNSPLHF. CDR3 nucleotides: TGTGCCAGCAGCTCCTGGGGGGGCTCCTATAATTCACCCCTCCACTTT.

This clone was recorded once. This chain links TRBV30 with TRBJ1-4; D remains unclear. CDR1 GTSNPN and CDR2 SVGIG come from the germline V gene (reference sequence). This CDR3 contains 14 residues. Trimming removed 1 base at V and 5 bases at J, with 11 bases between. The CDR3: CAWSGGPLNEKLFF. For the CDR3, the DNA is TGTGCCTGGAGTGGAGGGCCACTGAATGAAAAACTGTTTTTT.

CDR3 amino acids: CASSYSDGRGETQYF. CDR3 nucleotides: TGTGCCAGCAGTTACTCTGATGGCCGGGGAGAGACCCAGTACTTC. The chain couples TRBV6-5 to TRBJ2-5; D possibly corresponds to TRBD2 (5 bases). V lost 0 bases, J lost 4 bases, and 12 bases lay in between. The CDR3 is 15 amino acids. CDR1 MNHEY and CDR2 SVGAGI come from the germline V gene.

The J gene is TRBJ2-7, the V gene TRBV11-3; 8 bases map to TRBD2. Germline loops: CDR1 SGHNT, CDR2 YENEEA. With V trimmed by 5 bases and J by 5 bases, 8 bases remained unmatched. The CDR3 covers 14 residues. The CDR3 spells CASSPRGGWDEQYF. Here the CDR3 DNA reads TGTGCCAGCAGCCCCCGGGGGGGCTGGGACGAGCAGTACTTC.

In this sample, this clone turned up once. The chain combines TRBV30 with TRBJ2-7; D may be TRBD2 (6 bases). The CDR3 has 17 residues. Germline lookup yields CDR1 GTSNPN and CDR2 SVGIG (reference sequence). Trimming stripped 2 bases from V and 3 bases from J, with 23 bases between. CDR3 in DNA: TGTGCCTGGAGTTCCCTCAGGAGGGTGGCGAGTAACTACGAGCAGTACTTC. This sequence encodes CAWSSLRRVASNYEQYF.

The rearrangement joins TRBV19 to TRBJ1-5; TRBD1 might be the D (6 bases). CDR3 length: 16 amino acids. Germline V lookup: CDR1 LNHDA, CDR2 SQIVND (reference sequence). Trimming cost V 8 bases and J 5 bases, with 22 bases left between them. DNA of the CDR3: TGTGCCAGTTCCTTCCAGGGTGGATGGGGGCATCAGCCCCAGCATTTT. It is translated as CASSFQGGWGHQPQHF.

This sequence joins TRBV7-3 and TRBJ2-2; D not resolved. CDR1 and CDR2 from the germline V gene are SGHTA and FQGTGA. The CDR3 loop spans 13 amino acids. Trimming cost V 8 bases and J 7 bases, with 14 bases left between them. The CDR3 DNA sequence: TGTGCCAGCCGAAATCCGGCGGACGGGGAGCTGTTTTTT. It translates to CASRNPADGELFF.

This clone occurred once. The rearrangement joins TRBV6-1 to TRBJ2-7; 10 bases are a match to TRBD2. Trimming at V came to 3 bases and at J to 1 base, leaving 3 bases not matched to a gene. This CDR3 contains 15 residues. The germline V gene encodes CDR1 MNHNS and CDR2 SASEGT. The CDR3 DNA reads TGTGCCAGCAGTGAGCTAGCGGGAGTTTCCTACGAGCAGTACTTC. This translates into CASSELAGVSYEQYF.

CDR3 region: CATSSSGQGWTDTQYF. CDR3 coding DNA: TGTGCCACCAGTTCGTCGGGACAGGGGTGGACAGATACGCAGTATTTT. V gene TRBV24-1 combines with J gene TRBJ2-3; 10 positions match TRBD1. Unmatched junction bases numbered 8, after V lost 6 bases and J lost 3 bases. CDR3 length equals 16 residues. CDR1 and CDR2 from the germline V gene are KGHDR and SFDVKD.

The chain links TRBV7-2 to TRBJ2-1; TRBD1 matches at 10 bases. The CDR3 is 14 amino acids. Trimming cost V 8 bases and J 6 bases; bases outside gene matches: 7. CDR1 is SGHTA and CDR2 is FQGNSA in the germline V gene. CDR3 in DNA: TGTGCCAGCGGACAGGGGGTTGAGGCCAATGAGCAGTTCTTC. It translates to CASGQGVEANEQFF.

The V call is TRBV7-2, the J call TRBJ2-7; 11 bases are shared with TRBD1. The V gene's germline CDR1 is SGHTA and CDR2 FQGNSA. The V gene end was trimmed by 5 bases and the J gene end by 4 bases; junction bases not matched to a gene: 4. The CDR3 consists of 14 residues. CDR3 bases: TGTGCCAGCAGCCCCGGACAGGGGGCTTACGAGCAGTACTTC. Translating gives CASSPGQGAYEQYF. The full variable domain, rest sourced from reference TRBV7-2 and TRBJ2-7, is GAGVSQSPSNKVTEKGKDVELRCDPISGHTALYWYRQSLGQGLEFLIYFQGNSAPDKSGLPSDRFSAERTGGSVSTLTIQRTQQEDSAVYLCASSPGQGAYEQYFGPGTRLTVT.

The chain recombines TRBV12-3 or TRBV12-4 with TRBJ1-3; D is ambiguous. V lost 3 bases and J 7 bases, leaving 7 bases between the germline ends. This CDR3 has 12 amino acids. The CDR3 DNA sequence: TGTGCCAGCAGTTTCTCCCTCAACACCATATATTTT. Translating it yields CASSFSLNTIYF.

The table lists this clone with a few counts. The chain carries TRBV13 and TRBJ1-1, with D unresolved. V lost 2 bases and J lost 1, with 8 bases in between. The CDR3 covers 14 residues. Germline V gene data show CDR1 as PRHDT and CDR2 as FYEKMQ (reference sequence). CDR3 sequence: CASSLNRGNTEAFF. In nucleotides, the CDR3 is TGTGCCAGCAGCTTAAATCGGGGGAACACTGAAGCTTTCTTT.

The rearrangement joins TRBV28 to TRBJ1-1; D perhaps matches TRBD1 (5 bases). CDR3 length: 14 residues. The germline CDR1 and CDR2 sequences are MDHEN and SYDVKM. Trimming took off 3 bases at V and 10 bases at J, with 18 bases between the two ends. CDR3 coding DNA: TGTGCCAGCAGTTTGGAAGGGCTGGGGCTTCGAGCTTTCTTT. Amino acid sequence: CASSLEGLGLRAFF. The variable domain in full, with the rest retrieved from reference TRBV28 and TRBJ1-1, is DVKVTQSSRYLVKRTGEKVFLECVQDMDHENMFWYRQDPGLGLRLIYFSYDVKMKEKGDIPEGYSVSREKKERFSLILESASTNQTSMYLCASSLEGLGLRAFFGQGTRLTVV.

The chain carries TRBV7-8 and TRBJ1-1, with D uncertain. The V end lost 2 bases, the J end lost 4 bases, and 14 bases lay between the germline ends. CDR1 SGHVS and CDR2 FQNEAQ come from the germline V gene. The CDR3 sequence is 15 residues long. CDR3 nucleotides: TGTGCCAGCAGCTTATTTCGAGGGCGGGCCACTGAAGCTTTCTTT. This encodes CASSLFRGRATEAFF.

The chain employs TRBV5-4 and TRBJ1-6, with TRBD1 identical over 9 bases. Looked up from germline, CDR1 is SGHNT and CDR2 is YYREEE (reference sequence). The CDR3 is 17 residues long. Trimming took 2 bases from V and 6 from J; bases not matched to a gene: 9. DNA for the CDR3: TGTGCCAGCAGCTTCGGGGGGGACAGGGTTCCTAATTCACCCCTCCACTTT. The encoded protein is CASSFGGDRVPNSPLHF.

V usage is TRBV2 and J usage is TRBJ2-5; 10 bases agree with TRBD2. With 3 bases clipped from V and 5 bases from J, the junction kept 6 bases outside the gene matches. Germline V gene data show CDR1 as SNHLY and CDR2 as FYNNEI. The CDR3 totals 15 residues. CDR3 DNA: TGTGCCAGCAGTGACATAGCGGGGGGCCGGGAGACCCAGTACTTC. This encodes CASSDIAGGRETQYF.

The count of this clone is one. The chain recombines TRBV28 with TRBJ1-5; 11 bases align to TRBD1. Germline loops: CDR1 MDHEN, CDR2 SYDVKM. The CDR3 spans 15 residues. V was pared by 6 bases and J by 6 bases, with 7 bases of the junction left unmatched. CDR3 amino acids: CASSPGQGVTQPQHF. For the CDR3, the DNA is TGTGCCAGCAGCCCGGGACAGGGGGTGACTCAGCCCCAGCATTTT.

The chain links TRBV10-3 to TRBJ1-6; 7 bases match TRBD1. This CDR3 spans 20 amino acids. V trimming: 6 bases; J trimming: 0 bases; junction bases outside the gene matches: 17. Germline values: CDR1 ENHRY, CDR2 SYGVKD. The CDR3 loop is CAIRADKGGPGSSYNSPLHF. The CDR3 coding sequence is TGTGCCATCAGAGCAGATAAAGGGGGCCCCGGGAGCTCCTATAATTCACCCCTCCACTTT.

V gene TRBV4-1 combines with J gene TRBJ1-2; unclear D gene. Germline CDR1 MGHRA, CDR2 YSYEKL. The V end was cut by 0 bases, the J end by 3 bases, with 20 bases between. The CDR3 length is 18 residues. As DNA, the CDR3 is TGCGCCAGCAGCCAAGACCCCCACGAGGGTACGGTATACTATGGCTACACCTTC. It encodes CASSQDPHEGTVYYGYTF.